This is a list of T cell receptor beta chains from one sample in a study of OX40 agonist ivuxolimab in advanced cancers. The method was immunoSEQ multiplex PCR; TCRdb's version includes in-frame clones alone and lacks a portion of them. The sample consists of about 55,000 clones, around 82% of them appearing once. The material was CD4+ or CD8+ T cells sorted from blood, obtained in a trial of the OX40 agonist ivuxolimab. The source is an adult with an advanced solid tumor such as melanoma, head and neck, liver or kidney cancer. Each CDR3 is given with its conserved first and last residue. A D gene is named only where the DNA matches it firmly. Where a row states a size, it is once, few, many or the class of an expanded clone; other rows omit it.

NA TRBJ2-7 TRBV6-1 TRBD1 TGTGCCAGCAGACTTGAGGGACAGGGGTTCCACGAGCAGTACTTC CASRLEGQGFHEQYF
NA TRBJ2-7 TRBV10-1 NA TGCGCCAGCAGTGAGTCGGGTCCAGGATACGAGCAGTACTTC CASSESGPGYEQYF
NA TRBJ1-4 TRBV29-1 TRBD1 TGCAGCGTTGAAGTATGTCAGGGGGTGTGTGAAAAACTGTTTTTT CSVEVCQGVCEKLFF
NA TRBJ2-1 TRBV6-5 TRBD1 TGTGCCAGCAGGATAGACAGGGGGCGTCACAATGAGCAGTTCTTC CASRIDRGRHNEQFF
NA TRBJ2-2 TRBV5-4 TRBD2 TGTGCCAGCAGCTTATCCGGACTAGCGGGTCGCCACACCGGGGAGCTGTTTTTT CASSLSGLAGRHTGELFF
NA TRBJ2-2 TRBV29-1 NA TGCAGCGTTGATAGTGAGTTGGACACCGGGGAGCTGTTTTTT CSVDSELDTGELFF
NA TRBJ1-1 TRBV21-1 NA TGTGCCAGCAGCAAGGGCCAAGGGACCCGAGGTACGAACACTGAAGCTTTCTTT CASSKGQGTRGTNTEAFF
NA TRBJ1-4 TRBV30 TRBD1 TGTGCCTGGAGGAAACCAGGGGGACGGGAAAAACTGTTTTTT CAWRKPGGREKLFF
NA TRBJ2-7 TRBV20-1 NA TGCAGTGCTGTCGACTCCTACGAGCAGTACTTC CSAVDSYEQYF
medium-sized TRBJ2-7 TRBV5-1 TRBD2 TGCGCCAGCAGCTTGTTTAGAGATAGCGGGAACTCCTACGAGCAGTACTTC CASSLFRDSGNSYEQYF
NA TRBJ2-4 TRBV2 TRBD2 TGTGCCAGCAGTGTAAGAGTAGCGGGAGCCAAAAACATTCAGTACTTC CASSVRVAGAKNIQYF
NA TRBJ2-5 TRBV11-2 NA TGTGCCAGCAGCGTACGACAAGAGACCCAGTACTTC CASSVRQETQYF
NA TRBJ2-1 TRBV7-2 TRBD2 TGTGCCAGCAGTATAGAACCGGGACTACCAAGGTCCTACAATGAGCAGTTCTTC CASSIEPGLPRSYNEQFF
few TRBJ2-7 TRBV21-1 NA TGTGCCAGCACGCCCGCCGGCCAGGGCCAGGGGATAACGTGCGAGCAGTACTTC CASTPAGQGQGITCEQYF
NA TRBJ1-4 TRBV28 NA TGTGCCAGCACCCACCGGGGGCTCATTAATGAAAAACTGTTTTTT CASTHRGLINEKLFF
once TRBJ2-7 TRBV23-1 NA TGCGCCAGCAGTCAATCTCCACGGGAGGAGCAGTACTTC CASSQSPREEQYF
NA TRBJ1-1 TRBV5-1 NA TGCGCCAGCAGCCTGACAGCGACGAACACTGAAGCTTTCTTT CASSLTATNTEAFF
few TRBJ1-2 TRBV30 NA TGTGCCTGGACAGGGCCTATAGGGTATGGCTACACCTTC CAWTGPIGYGYTF
NA TRBJ2-5 TRBV5-1 NA TGCGCCAGCAGCTTAGGTTCCACCCCCCAAGAGACCCAGTACTTC CASSLGSTPQETQYF
few TRBJ2-7 TRBV11-3 NA TGTGCCAGCAGCCCCCTGGCCTACGAGCAGTACTTC CASSPLAYEQYF
NA TRBJ2-1 TRBV11-3 TRBD1 TGTGCCAGCAGCTTAGTCGGCAGGGGGCCGATCTCCTACAATGAGCAGTTCTTC CASSLVGRGPISYNEQFF
NA TRBJ2-7 TRBV7-6 TRBD2 TGTGCCAGCAGGGGACTAGCGGGAGTTTACGAGCAGTACTTC CASRGLAGVYEQYF
NA TRBJ2-1 TRBV6-1 TRBD2 TGTGCCAGCAGTGAAGCAACGGGACTAGCGGGAAGGAATGAGCAGTTCTTC CASSEATGLAGRNEQFF
once TRBJ1-1 TRBV11-3 NA TGTGCCAGCAGCCCGCGTGTTGGGCAGTCCATGAACACTGAAGCTTTCTTT CASSPRVGQSMNTEAFF
few TRBJ2-1 TRBV28 NA TGTGCCAGCGGTCGGGACTTCGAGCAGTTCTTC CASGRDFEQFF
NA TRBJ2-3 TRBV2 NA TGTGCCAGCAGCCTCCTCCTATACACAGATACGCAGTATTTT CASSLLLYTDTQYF
NA TRBJ1-5 TRBV28 NA TGTGCCAGCACCCCAAGGAGGGGAGGGCCCCAGCATTTT CASTPRRGGPQHF
few TRBJ2-3 TRBV11-2 NA TGTGCCAGCACCTTAAGCGGCACAGATACGCAGTATTTT CASTLSGTDTQYF
NA TRBJ1-2 TRBV5-6 TRBD1 TGTGCCAGCAGCTTCGGACAGGATATTAACTATGGCTACACCTTC CASSFGQDINYGYTF
NA TRBJ2-7 TRBV27 TRBD2 TGTGCCAGCACCTGGACTAGCGGGAGCTACGAGCAGTACTTC CASTWTSGSYEQYF
NA TRBJ2-1 TRBV7-2 TRBD2 TGTGCCAGCAGTTTGGCTAGCGGACGCCCCGGCAATGAGCAGTTCTTC CASSLASGRPGNEQFF
few TRBJ2-4 TRBV7-2 TRBD1 TGTGCCAGCAGCTTGAGGGGCGGGACAGGGTCCCTAGCCAAAAACATTCAGTACTTC CASSLRGGTGSLAKNIQYF
NA TRBJ1-3 TRBV7-2 NA TGTGCCAGCAGCTTAGATTGGGGTTCTGGAAACACCATATATTTT CASSLDWGSGNTIYF
NA TRBJ2-5 TRBV21-1 NA TGTGCCAGCAGCAAAATCGGACTAGCCGACGAAGAGACCCAGTACTTC CASSKIGLADEETQYF
NA TRBJ1-3 TRBV5-5 NA TGTGCCAGCAGCTTGGTGGGGGATGGAAACACCATATATTTT CASSLVGDGNTIYF
NA TRBJ1-2 TRBV6-1 NA TGTGCCAGCTCCTTCACAGGACCGACTAACTATGGCTACACCTTC CASSFTGPTNYGYTF
NA TRBJ2-3 TRBV12-5 TRBD2 TGTGCTAGTGGTTTGGTACTAGCGGGAGTCGCAGATACGCAGTATTTT CASGLVLAGVADTQYF
NA TRBJ2-7 TRBV30 NA TGTGCCTGGAGGAACCCAGGAAGTGGGAACGAGCAGTACTTC CAWRNPGSGNEQYF
NA TRBJ2-7 TRBV19 NA TGTGCCAGTAGTATAACGGCCGATCCCTCCTACGAGCAGTACTTC CASSITADPSYEQYF
NA TRBJ2-5 TRBV28 NA TGTGCCAGCAGTTTGAACTGGGGGGCCGCGGAGACCCAGTACTTC CASSLNWGAAETQYF
NA TRBJ2-2 TRBV5-1 TRBD2 TGCGCCAGCAGCCCGGGGACTAGCGGGAGGCATGGCGGGGAGCTGTTTTTT CASSPGTSGRHGGELFF
NA TRBJ1-4 TRBV2 NA TGTGCCAGCAGTGAATGGGGGGGTTCTAATGAAAAACTGTTTTTT CASSEWGGSNEKLFF
NA TRBJ2-7 TRBV29-1 TRBD1 TGCAGCGCTAGCCAGGGGGCCGGTTACGAGCAGTACTTC CSASQGAGYEQYF
NA TRBJ2-7 TRBV7-2 NA TGTGCCAGCCGGCCTAGCGCGACCTACGAGCAGTACTTC CASRPSATYEQYF
NA TRBJ2-7 TRBV10-1 NA TGCGCCAGCAGTGAGGGTTCCTACGAGCAGTACTTC CASSEGSYEQYF
NA TRBJ2-7 TRBV7-2 NA TGTGCCAGCAGCCTAGGGAGGACGGGGCGCGGGTACTTC CASSLGRTGRGYF
NA TRBJ2-2 TRBV7-6 NA TGTGCCAGCAGCTTAAGCAGGACCAGGGAGCTGTTTTTT CASSLSRTRELFF
NA TRBJ2-7 TRBV5-4 TRBD2 TGTGCCAGCAGCCCGAGGACTAGCGGGAGCTACGAGCAGTACTTC CASSPRTSGSYEQYF
NA TRBJ2-1 TRBV27 TRBD2 TGTGCCAGCAGTTTCGGACCGTCTAGCGGGAGAGGGAATGAGCAGTTCTTC CASSFGPSSGRGNEQFF
NA TRBJ2-7 TRBV9 TRBD2 TGTGCCAGCAGCGTAGCCTCAGGAGCGGGGGAGCAGTACTTC CASSVASGAGEQYF
NA TRBJ2-5 TRBV7-2 NA TGTGCCAGCAGCTTAGGCACGGACGGGGAGACCCAGTACTTC CASSLGTDGETQYF
NA TRBJ2-5 TRBV5-8 TRBD2 TGTGCCAGCAGCCGACCGGGACTAGTCGTAGAGACCCAGTACTTC CASSRPGLVVETQYF
NA TRBJ2-3 TRBV5-6 TRBD1 TGTGCCAGCAGCTTAACAGGGGTTTCCACAGATACGCAGTATTTT CASSLTGVSTDTQYF
NA TRBJ2-3 TRBV11-3 NA TGTGCCAGCAGCTTACTTGGCGGGGATAGCACAGATACGCAGTATTTT CASSLLGGDSTDTQYF
NA TRBJ1-2 TRBV25-1 TRBD1 TGTGCCAGCAGGAGACAGGGACCCTTTAACTATGGCTACACCTTC CASRRQGPFNYGYTF
NA TRBJ2-1 TRBV27 TRBD2 TGTGCCAGCAGTTTTTTTGGCGGGAGCTACAATGAGCAGTTCTTC CASSFFGGSYNEQFF
NA TRBJ2-5 TRBV9 TRBD2 TGTGCCAGCAGCTCCCCGGGACTAGCGGGAGGACCACGATTTGGAGAGACCCAGTACTTC CASSSPGLAGGPRFGETQYF
NA TRBJ2-7 TRBV29-1 TRBD2 TGCAGCGTTGACAATTCCCCGTCGGGGACTAGCGGAACCTACGAGCAGTACTTC CSVDNSPSGTSGTYEQYF
NA TRBJ1-6 TRBV11-2 TRBD1 TGTGCCAGCAGCGGTGGGACAGAACTTAATTCACCCCTCCACTTT CASSGGTELNSPLHF
NA TRBJ1-1 TRBV19 NA TGTGCCAGCTGGCGTGGGGGAAGGATGAACACTGAAGCTTTCTTT CASWRGGRMNTEAFF